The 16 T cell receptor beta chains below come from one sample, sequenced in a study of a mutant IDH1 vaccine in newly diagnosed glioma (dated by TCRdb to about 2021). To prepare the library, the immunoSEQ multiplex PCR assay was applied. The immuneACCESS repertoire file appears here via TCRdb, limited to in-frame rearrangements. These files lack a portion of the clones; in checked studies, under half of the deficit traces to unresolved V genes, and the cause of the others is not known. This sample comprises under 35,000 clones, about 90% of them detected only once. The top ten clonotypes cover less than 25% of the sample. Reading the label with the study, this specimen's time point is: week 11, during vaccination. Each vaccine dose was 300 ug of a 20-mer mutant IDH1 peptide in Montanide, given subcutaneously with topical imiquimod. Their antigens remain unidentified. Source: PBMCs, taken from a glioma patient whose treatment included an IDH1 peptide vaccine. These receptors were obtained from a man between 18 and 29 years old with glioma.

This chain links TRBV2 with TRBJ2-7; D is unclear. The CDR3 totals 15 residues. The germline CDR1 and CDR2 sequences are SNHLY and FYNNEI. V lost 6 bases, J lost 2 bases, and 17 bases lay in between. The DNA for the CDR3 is TGTGCCAGCAGAGCTTCGAAAGGTCCACCCTACGAGCAGTACTTC. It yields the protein CASRASKGPPYEQYF.

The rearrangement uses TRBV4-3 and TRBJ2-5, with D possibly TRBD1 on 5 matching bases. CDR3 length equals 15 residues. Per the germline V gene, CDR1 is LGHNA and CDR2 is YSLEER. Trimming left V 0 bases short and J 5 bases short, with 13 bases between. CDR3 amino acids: CASSQDSGPRETQYF. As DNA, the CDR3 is TGCGCCAGCAGCCAAGACTCAGGGCCTCGGGAGACCCAGTACTTC.

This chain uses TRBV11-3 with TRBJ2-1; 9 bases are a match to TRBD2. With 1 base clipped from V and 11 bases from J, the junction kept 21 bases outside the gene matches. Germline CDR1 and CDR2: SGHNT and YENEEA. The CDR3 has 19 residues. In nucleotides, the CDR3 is TGTGCCAGCAGCTTAGTTCCGGGACTAGCTACGGGAGGGAAACCTAAGCAGTTCTTC. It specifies CASSLVPGLATGGKPKQFF.

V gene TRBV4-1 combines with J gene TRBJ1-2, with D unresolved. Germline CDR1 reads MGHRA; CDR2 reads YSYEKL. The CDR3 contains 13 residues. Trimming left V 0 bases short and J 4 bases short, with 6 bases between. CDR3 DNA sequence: TGCGCCAGCAGCCAAGATTTCACCTATGGCTACACCTTC. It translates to CASSQDFTYGYTF.

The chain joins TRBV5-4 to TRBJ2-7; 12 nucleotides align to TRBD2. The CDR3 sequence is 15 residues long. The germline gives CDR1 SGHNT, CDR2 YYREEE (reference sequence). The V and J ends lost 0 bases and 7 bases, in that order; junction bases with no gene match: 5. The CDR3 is CASSLGGLAGKEQYF. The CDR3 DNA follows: TGTGCCAGCAGCTTGGGGGGACTAGCGGGCAAAGAGCAGTACTTC.

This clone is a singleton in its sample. The CDR3 loop reads CATLKGTGELFF. The CDR3 DNA sequence: TGTGCCACTCTAAAAGGGACCGGGGAGCTGTTTTTT. This chain joins TRBV6-1 and TRBJ2-2; the D is unclear. V was pared by 10 bases and J by 5 bases, with 11 bases between. Germline CDR1 is MNHNS and CDR2 is SASEGT. The CDR3 loop spans 12 amino acids.

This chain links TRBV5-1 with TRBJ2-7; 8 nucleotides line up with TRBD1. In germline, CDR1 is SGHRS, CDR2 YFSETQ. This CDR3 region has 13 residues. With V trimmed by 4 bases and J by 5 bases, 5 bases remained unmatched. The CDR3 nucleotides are TGCGCCAGCAGCGAGGGACAGGTCCACGAGCAGTACTTC. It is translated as CASSEGQVHEQYF.

This chain's CDR3 is CAYGTAWTGELFF. DNA for the CDR3: TGTGCCTATGGAACAGCGTGGACCGGGGAGCTGTTTTTT. The genes are TRBV30 and TRBJ2-2; D is undetermined. V gave up 7 bases and J gave up 5 bases, with 14 bases separating them. The CDR3 spans 13 residues. Germline-derived CDR1 and CDR2 are GTSNPN and SVGIG (reference sequence).

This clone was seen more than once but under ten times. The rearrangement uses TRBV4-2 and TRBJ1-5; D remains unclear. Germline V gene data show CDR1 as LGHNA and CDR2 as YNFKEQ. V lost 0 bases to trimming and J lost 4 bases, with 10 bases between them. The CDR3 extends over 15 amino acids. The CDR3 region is CASSQDKRNNQPQHF. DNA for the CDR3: TGTGCCAGCAGCCAAGACAAACGGAATAATCAGCCCCAGCATTTT.

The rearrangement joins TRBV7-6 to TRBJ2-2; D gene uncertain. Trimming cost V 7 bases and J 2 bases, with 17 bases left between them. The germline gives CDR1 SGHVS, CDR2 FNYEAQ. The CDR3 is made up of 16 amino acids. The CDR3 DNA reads TGTGCCAGCACCCCATCTTTCGTTGGAAACACCGGGGAGCTGTTTTTT. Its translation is CASTPSFVGNTGELFF.

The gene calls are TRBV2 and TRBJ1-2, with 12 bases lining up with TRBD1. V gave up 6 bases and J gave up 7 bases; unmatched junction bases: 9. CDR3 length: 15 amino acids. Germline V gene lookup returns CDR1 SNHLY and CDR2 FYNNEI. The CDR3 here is CASSPGTGGSLGYTF. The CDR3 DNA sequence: TGTGCCAGCAGCCCCGGGACAGGGGGCTCACTTGGCTACACCTTC. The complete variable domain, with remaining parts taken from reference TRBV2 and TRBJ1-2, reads EPEVTQTPSHQVTQMGQEVILRCVPISNHLYFYWYRQILGQKVEFLVSFYNNEISEKSEIFDDQFSVERPDGSNFTLKIRSTKLEDSAMYFCASSPGTGGSLGYTFGSGTRLTVV.

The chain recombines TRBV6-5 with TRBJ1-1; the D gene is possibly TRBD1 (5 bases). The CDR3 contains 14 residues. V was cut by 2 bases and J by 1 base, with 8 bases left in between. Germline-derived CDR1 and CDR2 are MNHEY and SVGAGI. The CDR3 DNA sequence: TGTGCCAGCAGTTACACTCAGGGGAACACTGAAGCTTTCTTT. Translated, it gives CASSYTQGNTEAFF.

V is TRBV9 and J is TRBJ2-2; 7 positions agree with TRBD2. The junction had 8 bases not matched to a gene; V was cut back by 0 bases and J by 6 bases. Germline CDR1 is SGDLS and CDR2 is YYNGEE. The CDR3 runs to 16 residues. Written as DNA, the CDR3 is TGTGCCAGCAGCGTAGGGGCGGGACGGGGGGCCGGGGAGCTGTTTTTT. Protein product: CASSVGAGRGAGELFF.

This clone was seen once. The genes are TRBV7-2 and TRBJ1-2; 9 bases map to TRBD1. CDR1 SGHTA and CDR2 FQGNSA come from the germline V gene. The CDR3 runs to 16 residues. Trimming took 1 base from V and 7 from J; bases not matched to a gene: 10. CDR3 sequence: CASSLGGTGKFGGYTF. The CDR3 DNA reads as TGTGCCAGCAGCTTAGGGGGGACAGGGAAATTTGGTGGCTACACCTTC.

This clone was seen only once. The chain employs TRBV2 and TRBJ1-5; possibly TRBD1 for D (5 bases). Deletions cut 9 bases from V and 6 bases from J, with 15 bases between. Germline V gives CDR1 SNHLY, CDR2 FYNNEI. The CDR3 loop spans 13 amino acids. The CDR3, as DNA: TGTGCCAGTCGAGGAGGGGCCGGTCAGCCCCAGCATTTT. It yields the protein CASRGGAGQPQHF.

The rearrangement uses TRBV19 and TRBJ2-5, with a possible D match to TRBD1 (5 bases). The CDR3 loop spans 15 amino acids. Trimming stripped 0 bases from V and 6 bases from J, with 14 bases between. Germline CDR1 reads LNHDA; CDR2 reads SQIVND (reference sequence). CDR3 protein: CASSIEGRIEKTQYF. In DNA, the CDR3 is TGTGCCAGTAGTATAGAGGGGCGAATAGAAAAGACCCAGTACTTC.